One sample yielded the 6 T cell receptor beta chains listed below, sequenced in a study of blood T cells in healthy people across ages (dated by TCRdb to the mid-2010s). Library preparation employed 5' RACE. Sequencing was performed on an Illumina HiSeq 2500. A second PCR of about 6 to 11 cycles was run with a J-beta primer mix and a sample-barcoded 5' primer. The public reads were reanalyzed by TCRdb: fastp trimming at Q25, MiXCR alignment, in-frame beta chains only. Every distinct CDR3 protein forms one entry, paired with its most common genes and DNA. The sample data list roughly 800,000 distinct CDR3 sequences, and roughly 60% of these were observed just once. In total, the top ten clones hold over 20% of the sample. Specimen: blood. Receptor source: a man under 40 in good health.

This clonotype was detected a few times. The rearrangement links TRBV20-1 to TRBJ2-6; D is undetermined. The V end was cut by 1 base, the J end by 4 bases, with 5 bases between. Germline CDR1 DFQATT, CDR2 SNEGSKA (reference sequence). This CDR3 region has 13 residues. The CDR3 DNA reads TGCAGTGCTAGAGCACGGGGGGCCAACGTCCTGACTTTC. This gives the protein CSARARGANVLTF.

The chain links TRBV18 to TRBJ2-7; the D gene is possibly TRBD2 (6 bases). CDR3 size: 12 residues. Trimming pared 5 bases from V and 6 bases from J, leaving 11 bases between. The germline V gene has CDR1 KGHSH and CDR2 LQKENI. CDR3 in DNA: TGTGCCAGCTCAAACGGGGGATTCGAGCAGTACTTC. Its protein is CASSNGGFEQYF.

The chain couples TRBV7-2 to TRBJ2-7; D gene uncertain. This CDR3 contains 14 residues. V lost 3 bases and J lost 5, with 14 bases in between. Germline CDR1 reads SGHTA; CDR2 reads FQGNSA. In DNA form, the CDR3 reads TGTGCCAGCAGCTTCCTCTCGAATTTCGACGAGCAGTACTTC. Amino acids: CASSFLSNFDEQYF.

The J gene is TRBJ2-5, the V gene TRBV7-2; unclear D gene. This CDR3 contains 15 residues. With 4 bases removed from V and 2 bases from J, the gap between germline ends came to 14 bases. Germline lookup yields CDR1 SGHTA and CDR2 FQGNSA. Here the CDR3 reads CASSSLSGRQETQYF. CDR3 nucleotide sequence: TGTGCCAGCAGCTCGCTTTCGGGTCGGCAAGAGACCCAGTACTTC.

There are a few counts of this clonotype. DNA of the CDR3: TGTGCCAGCAGTTACCGGGGAGTCACCTACAATGAGCAGTTCTTC. Its protein product is CASSYRGVTYNEQFF. The genes are TRBV6-2 or TRBV6-3 and TRBJ2-1, with D possibly TRBD2 on 5 matching bases. Trimming stripped 2 bases from V and 2 bases from J, with 10 bases between. The CDR3 totals 15 residues. CDR1 MNHEY and CDR2 SVGEGT come from the germline V gene.

This clonotype was recorded only once. This rearrangement joins TRBV11-3 to TRBJ2-1; D may be TRBD2 (6 bases). CDR1 and CDR2 from the germline V gene are SGHNT and YENEEA. Trimming removed 2 bases from V and 10 bases from J, with 24 bases in between. The CDR3 spans 17 residues. The CDR3 sequence is CASSLISRSGHLREQFF. DNA for the CDR3: TGTGCCAGCAGCTTAATCTCCCGTAGCGGCCACCTGCGGGAGCAGTTCTTC.